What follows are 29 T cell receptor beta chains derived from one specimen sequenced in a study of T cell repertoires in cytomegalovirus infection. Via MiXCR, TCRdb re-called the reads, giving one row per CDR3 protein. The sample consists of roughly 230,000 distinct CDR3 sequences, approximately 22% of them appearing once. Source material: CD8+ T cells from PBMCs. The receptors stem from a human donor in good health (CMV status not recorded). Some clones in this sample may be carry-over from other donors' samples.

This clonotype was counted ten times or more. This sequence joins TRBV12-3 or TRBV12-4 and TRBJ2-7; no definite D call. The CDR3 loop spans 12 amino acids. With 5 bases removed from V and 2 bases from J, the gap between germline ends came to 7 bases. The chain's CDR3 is CASSTRAYEQYF. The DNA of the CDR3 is TGTGCCAGCAGTACAAGAGCCTACGAGCAGTACTTC.

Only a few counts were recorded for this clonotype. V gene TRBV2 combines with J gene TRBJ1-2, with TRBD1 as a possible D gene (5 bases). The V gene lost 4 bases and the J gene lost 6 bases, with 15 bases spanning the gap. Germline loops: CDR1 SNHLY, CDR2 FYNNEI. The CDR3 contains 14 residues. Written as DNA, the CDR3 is TGTGCCAGCAGTGGTTTATTCGACAGCGATGGCTACACCTTC. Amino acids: CASSGLFDSDGYTF.

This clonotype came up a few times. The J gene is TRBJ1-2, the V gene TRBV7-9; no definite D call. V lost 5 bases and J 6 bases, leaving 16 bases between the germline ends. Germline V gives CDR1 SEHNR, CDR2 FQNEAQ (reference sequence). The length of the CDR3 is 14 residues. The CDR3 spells CASSPGGPIHGYTF. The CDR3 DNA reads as TGTGCCAGCAGCCCGGGAGGCCCCATCCATGGCTACACCTTC.

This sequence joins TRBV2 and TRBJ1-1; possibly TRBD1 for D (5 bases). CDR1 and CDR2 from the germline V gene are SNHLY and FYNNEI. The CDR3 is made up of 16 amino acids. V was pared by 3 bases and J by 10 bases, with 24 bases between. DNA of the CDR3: TGTGCCAGCAGTGAGGTGCGTCCGAGGGGAAGTGTCGTAGCTTTCTTT. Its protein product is CASSEVRPRGSVVAFF.

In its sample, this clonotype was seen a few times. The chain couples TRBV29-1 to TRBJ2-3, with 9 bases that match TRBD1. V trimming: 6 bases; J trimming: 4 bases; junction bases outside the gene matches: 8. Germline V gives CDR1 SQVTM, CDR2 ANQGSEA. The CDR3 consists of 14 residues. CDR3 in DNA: TGCAGCGTGGCCCCGGGACAGGGCGCAGATACGCAGTATTTT. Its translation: CSVAPGQGADTQYF.

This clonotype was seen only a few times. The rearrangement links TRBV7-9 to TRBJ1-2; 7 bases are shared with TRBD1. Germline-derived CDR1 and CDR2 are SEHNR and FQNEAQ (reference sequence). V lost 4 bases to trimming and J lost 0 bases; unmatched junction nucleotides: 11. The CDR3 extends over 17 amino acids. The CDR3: CASSSRQGEIANYGYTF. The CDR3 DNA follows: TGTGCCAGCAGCTCTCGACAGGGCGAAATCGCTAACTATGGCTACACCTTC.

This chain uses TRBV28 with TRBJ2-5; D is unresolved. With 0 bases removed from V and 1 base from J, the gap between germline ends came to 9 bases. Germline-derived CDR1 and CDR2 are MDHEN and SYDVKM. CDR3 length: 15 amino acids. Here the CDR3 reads CASSLWAEAQETQYF. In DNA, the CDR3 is TGTGCCAGCAGTTTATGGGCCGAGGCCCAAGAGACCCAGTACTTC.

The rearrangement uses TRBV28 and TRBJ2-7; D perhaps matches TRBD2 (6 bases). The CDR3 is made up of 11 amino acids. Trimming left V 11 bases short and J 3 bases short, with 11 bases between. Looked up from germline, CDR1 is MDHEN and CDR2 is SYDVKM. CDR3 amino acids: CAGGTGYEQYF. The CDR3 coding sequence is TGTGCCGGGGGGACTGGCTACGAGCAGTACTTC.

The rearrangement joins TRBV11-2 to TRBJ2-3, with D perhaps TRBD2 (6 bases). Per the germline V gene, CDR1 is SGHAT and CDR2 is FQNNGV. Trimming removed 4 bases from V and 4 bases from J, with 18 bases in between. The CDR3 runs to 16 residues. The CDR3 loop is CASSSKGGGIADTQYF. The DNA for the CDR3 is TGTGCCAGCAGCTCCAAAGGAGGAGGGATCGCAGATACGCAGTATTTT.

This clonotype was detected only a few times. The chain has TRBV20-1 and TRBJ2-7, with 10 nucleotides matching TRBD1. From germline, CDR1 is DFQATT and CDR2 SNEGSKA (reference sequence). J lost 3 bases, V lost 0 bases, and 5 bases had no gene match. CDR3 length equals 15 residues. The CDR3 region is CSARDLDRGDYEQYF. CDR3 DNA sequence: TGCAGTGCTAGAGACCTGGACAGGGGGGACTACGAGCAGTACTTC.

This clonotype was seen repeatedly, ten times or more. CDR3 residues: CASSPGLAGQAEQFF. The CDR3 DNA reads as TGTGCCAGCAGTCCGGGACTAGCGGGTCAGGCTGAGCAGTTCTTC. This chain joins TRBV12-3 or TRBV12-4 and TRBJ2-1; the match to TRBD2 covers 12 bases. The CDR3 covers 15 residues. V dropped 5 bases and J dropped 9; count of bases not matched to a gene: 8.

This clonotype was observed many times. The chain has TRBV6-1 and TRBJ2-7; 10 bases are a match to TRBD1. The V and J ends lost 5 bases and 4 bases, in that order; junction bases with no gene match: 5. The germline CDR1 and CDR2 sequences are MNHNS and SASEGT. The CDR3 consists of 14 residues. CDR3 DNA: TGTGCCAGCAGTTCGGGACAGGGGTCGTACGAGCAGTACTTC. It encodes CASSSGQGSYEQYF.

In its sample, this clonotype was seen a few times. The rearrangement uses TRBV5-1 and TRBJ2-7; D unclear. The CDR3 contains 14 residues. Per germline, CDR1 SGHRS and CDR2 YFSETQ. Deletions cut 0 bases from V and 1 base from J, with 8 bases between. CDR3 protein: CASSLDFFSYEQYF. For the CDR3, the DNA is TGCGCCAGCAGCTTGGATTTCTTTTCCTACGAGCAGTACTTC.

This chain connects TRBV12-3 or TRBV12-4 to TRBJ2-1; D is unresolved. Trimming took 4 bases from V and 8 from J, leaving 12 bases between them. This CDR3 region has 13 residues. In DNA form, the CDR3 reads TGTGCCAGCAGTTCCAATCAGTGGTATGAGCAGTTCTTC. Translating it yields CASSSNQWYEQFF.

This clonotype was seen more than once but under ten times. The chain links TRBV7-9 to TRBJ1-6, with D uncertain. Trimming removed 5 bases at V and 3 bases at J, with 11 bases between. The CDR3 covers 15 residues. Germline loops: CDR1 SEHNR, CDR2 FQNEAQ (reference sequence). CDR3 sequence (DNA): TGTGCCAGCAGCCTCGTCGCCGTCTATAATTCACCCCTCCACTTT. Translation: CASSLVAVYNSPLHF. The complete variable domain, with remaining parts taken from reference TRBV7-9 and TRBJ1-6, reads DTGVSQNPRHKITKRGQNVTFRCDPISEHNRLYWYRQTLGQGPEFLTYFQNEAQLEKSRLLSDRFSAERPKGSFSTLEIQRTEQGDSAMYLCASSLVAVYNSPLHFGNGTRLTVT.

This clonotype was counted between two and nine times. DNA of the CDR3: TGTGCCAGCAGCTCCGGGGGGGTGTCCGAGCAGTACTTC. Amino acids: CASSSGGVSEQYF. The V call is TRBV7-3, the J call TRBJ2-7; TRBD2 agrees at 8 bases. This CDR3 contains 13 residues. Germline trimming cut 4 bases from V and 6 bases from J; bases unmatched to any gene: 5. CDR1 is SGHTA and CDR2 is FQGTGA in the germline V gene.

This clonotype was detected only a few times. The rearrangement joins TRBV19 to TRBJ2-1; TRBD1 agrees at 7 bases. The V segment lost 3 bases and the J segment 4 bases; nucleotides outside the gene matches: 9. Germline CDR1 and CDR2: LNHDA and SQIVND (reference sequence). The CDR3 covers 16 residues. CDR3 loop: CASSIVPGTVYNEQFF. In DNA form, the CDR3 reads TGTGCCAGTAGTATCGTTCCAGGGACAGTTTACAATGAGCAGTTCTTC. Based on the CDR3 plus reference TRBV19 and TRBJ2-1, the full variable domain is DGGITQSPKYLFRKEGQNVTLSCEQNLNHDAMYWYRQDPGQGLRLIYYSQIVNDFQKGDIAEGYSVSREKKESFPLTVTSAQKNPTAFYLCASSIVPGTVYNEQFFGPGTRLTVL.

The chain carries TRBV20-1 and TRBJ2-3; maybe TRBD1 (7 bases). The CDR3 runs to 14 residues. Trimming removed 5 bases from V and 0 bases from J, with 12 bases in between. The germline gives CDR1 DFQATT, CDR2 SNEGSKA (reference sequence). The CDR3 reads CSAPGGPSTDTQYF. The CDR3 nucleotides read TGCAGTGCTCCAGGGGGGCCTAGCACAGATACGCAGTATTTT.

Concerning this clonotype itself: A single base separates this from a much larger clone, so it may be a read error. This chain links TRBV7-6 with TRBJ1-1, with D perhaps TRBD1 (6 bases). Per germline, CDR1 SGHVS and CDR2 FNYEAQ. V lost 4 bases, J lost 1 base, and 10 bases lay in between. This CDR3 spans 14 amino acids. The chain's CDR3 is CASSYGGANTEAFF. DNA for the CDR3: TGTGCCAGCAGCTATGGGGGGGCGAACACTGAAGCTTTCTTT.

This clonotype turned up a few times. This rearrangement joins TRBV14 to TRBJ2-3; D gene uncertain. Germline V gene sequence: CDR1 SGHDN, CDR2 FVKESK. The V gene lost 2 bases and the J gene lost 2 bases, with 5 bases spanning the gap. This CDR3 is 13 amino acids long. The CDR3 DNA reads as TGTGCCAGCAGCCAATTTCTCACAGATACGCAGTATTTT. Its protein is CASSQFLTDTQYF.

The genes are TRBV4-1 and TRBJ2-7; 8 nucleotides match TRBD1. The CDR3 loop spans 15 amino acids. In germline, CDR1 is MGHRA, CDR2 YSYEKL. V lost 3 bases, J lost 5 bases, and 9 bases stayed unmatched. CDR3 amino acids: CASSQATGALDEQYF. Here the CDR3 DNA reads TGCGCCAGCAGCCAGGCGACAGGGGCGCTTGACGAGCAGTACTTC.

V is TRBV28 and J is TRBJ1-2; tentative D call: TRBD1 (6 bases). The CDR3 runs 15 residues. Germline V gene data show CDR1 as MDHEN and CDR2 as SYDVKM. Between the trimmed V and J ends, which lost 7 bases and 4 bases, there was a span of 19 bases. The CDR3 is CASTGTGTPGYGYTF. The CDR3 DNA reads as TGTGCCAGCACTGGAACAGGGACCCCTGGCTATGGCTACACCTTC.

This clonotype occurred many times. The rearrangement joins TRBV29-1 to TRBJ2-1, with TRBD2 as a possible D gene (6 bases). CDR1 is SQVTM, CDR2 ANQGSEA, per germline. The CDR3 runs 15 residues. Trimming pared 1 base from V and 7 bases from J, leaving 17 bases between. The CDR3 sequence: CSVEGGGILRNEQFF. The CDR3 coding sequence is TGCAGCGTTGAAGGGGGCGGGATTTTGAGAAATGAGCAGTTCTTC.

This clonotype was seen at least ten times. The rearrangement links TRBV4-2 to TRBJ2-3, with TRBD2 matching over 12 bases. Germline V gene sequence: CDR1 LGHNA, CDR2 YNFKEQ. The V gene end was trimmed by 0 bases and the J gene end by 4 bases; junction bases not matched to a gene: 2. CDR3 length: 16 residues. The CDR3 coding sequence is TGTGCCAGCAGCCAAGAAGCTAGCGGGGGGGCAGATACGCAGTATTTT. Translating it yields CASSQEASGGADTQYF.

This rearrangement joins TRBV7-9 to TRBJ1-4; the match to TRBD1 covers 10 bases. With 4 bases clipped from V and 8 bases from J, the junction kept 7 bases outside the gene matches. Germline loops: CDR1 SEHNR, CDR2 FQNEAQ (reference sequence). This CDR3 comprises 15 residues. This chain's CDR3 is CASSSPDRGREKLFF. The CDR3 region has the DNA TGTGCCAGCAGCTCCCCGGACAGGGGGAGAGAAAAACTGTTTTTT.

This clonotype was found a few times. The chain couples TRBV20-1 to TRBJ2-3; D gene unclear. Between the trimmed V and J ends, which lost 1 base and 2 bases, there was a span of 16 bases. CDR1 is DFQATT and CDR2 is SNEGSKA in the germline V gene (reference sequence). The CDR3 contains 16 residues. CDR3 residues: CSARGGPFTYTDTQYF. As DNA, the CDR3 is TGCAGTGCTAGAGGCGGACCCTTTACCTACACAGATACGCAGTATTTT.

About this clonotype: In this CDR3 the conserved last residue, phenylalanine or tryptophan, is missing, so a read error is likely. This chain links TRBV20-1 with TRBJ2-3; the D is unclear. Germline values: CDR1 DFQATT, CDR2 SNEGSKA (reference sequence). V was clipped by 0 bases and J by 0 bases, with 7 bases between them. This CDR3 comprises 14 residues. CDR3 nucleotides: TGCAGTGCTAGAGACAGGATTAGCACAGATACGCAGTATTTA. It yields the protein CSARDRISTDTQYL.

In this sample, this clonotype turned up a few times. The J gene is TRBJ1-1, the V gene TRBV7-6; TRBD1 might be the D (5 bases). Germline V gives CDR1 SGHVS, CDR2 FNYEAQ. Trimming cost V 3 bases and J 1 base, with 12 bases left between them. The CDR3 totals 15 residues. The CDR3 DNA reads TGTGCCAGCAGCTTCGGGCTGGGACCGAACACTGAAGCTTTCTTT. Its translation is CASSFGLGPNTEAFF.

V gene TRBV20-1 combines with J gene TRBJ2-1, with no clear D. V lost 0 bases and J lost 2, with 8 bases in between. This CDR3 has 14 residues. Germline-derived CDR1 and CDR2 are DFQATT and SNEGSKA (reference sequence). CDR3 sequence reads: CSARDIEAYNEQFF. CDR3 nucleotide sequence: TGCAGTGCTAGAGATATAGAAGCCTACAATGAGCAGTTCTTC.